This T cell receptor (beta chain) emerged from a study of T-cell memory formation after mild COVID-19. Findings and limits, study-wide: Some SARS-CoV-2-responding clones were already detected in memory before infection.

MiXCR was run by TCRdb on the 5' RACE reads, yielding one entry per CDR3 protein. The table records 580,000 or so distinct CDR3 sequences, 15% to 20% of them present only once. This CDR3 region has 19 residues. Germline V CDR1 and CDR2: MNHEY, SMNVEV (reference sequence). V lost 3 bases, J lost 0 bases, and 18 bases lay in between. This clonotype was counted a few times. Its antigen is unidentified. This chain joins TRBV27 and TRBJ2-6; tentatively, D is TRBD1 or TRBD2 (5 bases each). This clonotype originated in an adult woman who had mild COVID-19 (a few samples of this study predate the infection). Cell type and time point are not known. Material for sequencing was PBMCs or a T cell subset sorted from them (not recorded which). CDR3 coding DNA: TGTGCCAGCAGTTTGAGTGGGACCAAGAGGCCCTCTGGGGCCAACGTCCTGACTTTC. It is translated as CASSLSGTKRPSGANVLTF.